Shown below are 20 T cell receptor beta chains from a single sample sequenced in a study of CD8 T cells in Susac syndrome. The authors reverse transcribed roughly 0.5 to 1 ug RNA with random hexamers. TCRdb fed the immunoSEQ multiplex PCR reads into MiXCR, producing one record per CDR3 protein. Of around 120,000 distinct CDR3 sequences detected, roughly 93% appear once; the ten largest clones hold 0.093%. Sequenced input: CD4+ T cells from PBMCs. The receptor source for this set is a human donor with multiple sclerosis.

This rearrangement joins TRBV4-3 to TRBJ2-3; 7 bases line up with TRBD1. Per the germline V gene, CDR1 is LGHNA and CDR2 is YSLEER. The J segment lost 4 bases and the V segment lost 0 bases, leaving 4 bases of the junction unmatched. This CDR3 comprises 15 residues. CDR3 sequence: CASSQDRGSADTQYF. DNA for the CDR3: TGCGCCAGCAGCCAAGACAGGGGGTCAGCAGATACGCAGTATTTT.

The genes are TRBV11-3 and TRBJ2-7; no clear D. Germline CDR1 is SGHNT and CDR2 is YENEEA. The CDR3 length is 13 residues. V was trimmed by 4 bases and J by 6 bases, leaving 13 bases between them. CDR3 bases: TGTGCCAGCAGCTCATCCCTGTGGGGCGAGCAGTACTTC. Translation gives CASSSSLWGEQYF.

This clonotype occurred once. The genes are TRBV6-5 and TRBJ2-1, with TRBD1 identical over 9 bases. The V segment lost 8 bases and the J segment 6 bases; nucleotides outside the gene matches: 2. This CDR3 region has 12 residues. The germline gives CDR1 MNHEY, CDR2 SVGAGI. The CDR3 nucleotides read TGTGCCAGCCGGGACAGGGTCAATGAGCAGTTCTTC. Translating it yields CASRDRVNEQFF.

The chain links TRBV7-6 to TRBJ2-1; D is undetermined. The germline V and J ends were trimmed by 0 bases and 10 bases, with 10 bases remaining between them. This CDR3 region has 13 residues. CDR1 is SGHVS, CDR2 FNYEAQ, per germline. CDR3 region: CASSLALVAEQFF. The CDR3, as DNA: TGTGCCAGCAGCTTAGCGCTCGTGGCCGAGCAGTTCTTC.

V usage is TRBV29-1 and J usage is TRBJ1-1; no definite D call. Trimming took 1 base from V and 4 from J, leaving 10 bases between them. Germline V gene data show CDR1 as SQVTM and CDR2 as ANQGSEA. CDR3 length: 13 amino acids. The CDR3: CSVEGRLRTEAFF. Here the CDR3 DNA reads TGCAGCGTTGAAGGCAGGCTCCGCACTGAAGCTTTCTTT.

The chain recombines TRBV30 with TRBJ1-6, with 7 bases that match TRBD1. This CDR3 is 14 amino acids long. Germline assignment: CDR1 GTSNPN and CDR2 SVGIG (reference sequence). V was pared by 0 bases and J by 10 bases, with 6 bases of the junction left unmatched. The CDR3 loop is CAWSVPGGNSPLHF. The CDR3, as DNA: TGTGCCTGGAGTGTACCAGGGGGGAACTCACCCCTCCACTTT.

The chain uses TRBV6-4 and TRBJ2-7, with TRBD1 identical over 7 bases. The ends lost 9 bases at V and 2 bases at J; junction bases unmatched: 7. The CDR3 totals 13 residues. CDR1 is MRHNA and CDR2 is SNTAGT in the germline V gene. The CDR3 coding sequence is TGTGCCAGGGCCGGGACAGCGCCCTACGAGCAGTACTTC. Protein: CARAGTAPYEQYF.

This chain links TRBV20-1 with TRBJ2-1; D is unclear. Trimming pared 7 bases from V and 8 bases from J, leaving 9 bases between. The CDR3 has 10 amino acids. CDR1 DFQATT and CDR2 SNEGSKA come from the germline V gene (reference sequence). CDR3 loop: CSVILDEQFF. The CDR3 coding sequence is TGCAGTGTTATTTTAGATGAGCAGTTCTTC.

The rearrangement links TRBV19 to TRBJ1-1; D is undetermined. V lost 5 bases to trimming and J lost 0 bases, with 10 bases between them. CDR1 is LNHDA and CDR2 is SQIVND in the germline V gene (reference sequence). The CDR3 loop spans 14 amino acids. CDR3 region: CASSAQTMNTEAFF. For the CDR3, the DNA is TGTGCCAGTAGTGCCCAGACCATGAACACTGAAGCTTTCTTT.

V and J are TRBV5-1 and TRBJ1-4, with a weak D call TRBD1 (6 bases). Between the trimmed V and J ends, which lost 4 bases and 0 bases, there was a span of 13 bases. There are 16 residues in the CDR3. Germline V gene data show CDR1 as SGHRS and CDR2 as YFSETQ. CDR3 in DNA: TGCGCCAGCAGCATCACAGGGAGTTCAACTAATGAAAAACTGTTTTTT. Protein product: CASSITGSSTNEKLFF. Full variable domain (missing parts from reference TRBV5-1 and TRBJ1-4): KAGVTQTPRYLIKTRGQQVTLSCSPISGHRSVSWYQQTPGQGLQFLFEYFSETQRNKGNFPGRFSGRQFSNSRSEMNVSTLELGDSALYLCASSITGSSTNEKLFFGSGTQLSVL.

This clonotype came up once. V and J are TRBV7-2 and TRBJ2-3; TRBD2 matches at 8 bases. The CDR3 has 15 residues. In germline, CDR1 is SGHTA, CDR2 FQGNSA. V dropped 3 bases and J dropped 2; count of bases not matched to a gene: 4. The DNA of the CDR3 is TGTGCCAGCAGCTTGGGCGGGGGGCACACAGATACGCAGTATTTT. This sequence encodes CASSLGGGHTDTQYF.

Here the CDR3 reads CASSPTGLSNQPQHF. DNA of the CDR3: TGTGCCAGCTCACCCACAGGCCTTAGCAATCAGCCCCAGCATTTT. The J gene is TRBJ1-5, the V gene TRBV18; D is perhaps TRBD1 (5 bases). Germline V gene lookup returns CDR1 KGHSH and CDR2 LQKENI. V was clipped by 3 bases and J by 0 bases, with 9 bases between them. The CDR3 runs to 15 residues.

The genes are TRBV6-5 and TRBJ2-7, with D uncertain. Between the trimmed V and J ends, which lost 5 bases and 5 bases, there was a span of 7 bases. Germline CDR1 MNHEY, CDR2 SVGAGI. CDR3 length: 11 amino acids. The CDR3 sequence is CASSILNEQYF. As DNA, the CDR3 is TGTGCCAGCAGTATCTTGAACGAGCAGTACTTC.

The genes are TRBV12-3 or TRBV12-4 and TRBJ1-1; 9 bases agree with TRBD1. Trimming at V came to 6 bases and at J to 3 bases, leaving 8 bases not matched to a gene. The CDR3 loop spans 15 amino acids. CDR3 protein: CASSLLDRGDTEAFF. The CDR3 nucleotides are TGTGCCAGCAGCCTCCTCGACAGGGGGGACACTGAAGCTTTCTTT.

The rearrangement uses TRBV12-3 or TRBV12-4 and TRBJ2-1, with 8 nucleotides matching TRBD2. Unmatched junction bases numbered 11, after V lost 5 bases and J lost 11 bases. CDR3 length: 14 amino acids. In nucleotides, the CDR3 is TGTGCCAGCAGTCTACCGGGACTAGGGCCTCAGCAGTTCTTC. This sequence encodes CASSLPGLGPQQFF.

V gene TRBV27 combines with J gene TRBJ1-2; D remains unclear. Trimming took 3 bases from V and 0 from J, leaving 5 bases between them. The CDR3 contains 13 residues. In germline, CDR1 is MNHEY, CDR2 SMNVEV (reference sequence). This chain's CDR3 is CASSFGANYGYTF. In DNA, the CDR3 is TGTGCCAGCAGTTTCGGGGCTAACTATGGCTACACCTTC.

The CDR3 here is CASSFWGQGADTQYF. The CDR3 nucleotides are TGTGCCAGCAGCTTTTGGGGACAGGGGGCAGATACGCAGTATTTT. The genes are TRBV7-2 and TRBJ2-3; 11 bases agree with TRBD1. The CDR3 contains 15 residues. Germline loops: CDR1 SGHTA, CDR2 FQGNSA. The V segment lost 3 bases and the J segment 4 bases; nucleotides outside the gene matches: 3.

CDR3 DNA sequence: TGTGCCAGCAGCAAAGAGCTTCCTTACTACACCGGGGAGCTGTTTTTT. Its protein product is CASSKELPYYTGELFF. This rearrangement joins TRBV21-1 to TRBJ2-2. TRBV21-1 is a pseudogene. This CDR3 contains 16 residues.

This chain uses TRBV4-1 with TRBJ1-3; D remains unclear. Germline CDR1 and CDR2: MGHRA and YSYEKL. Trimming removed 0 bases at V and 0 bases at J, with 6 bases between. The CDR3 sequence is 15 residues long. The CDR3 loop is CASSQESYSGNTIYF. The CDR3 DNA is TGCGCCAGCAGCCAAGAGTCATACTCTGGAAACACCATATATTTT.

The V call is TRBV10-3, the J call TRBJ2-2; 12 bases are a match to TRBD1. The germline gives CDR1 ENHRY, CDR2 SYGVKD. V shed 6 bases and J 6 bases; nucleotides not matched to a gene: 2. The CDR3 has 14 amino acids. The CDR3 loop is CAIRGTGGSGELFF. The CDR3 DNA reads TGTGCCATCAGGGGGACAGGGGGCTCCGGGGAGCTGTTTTTT.